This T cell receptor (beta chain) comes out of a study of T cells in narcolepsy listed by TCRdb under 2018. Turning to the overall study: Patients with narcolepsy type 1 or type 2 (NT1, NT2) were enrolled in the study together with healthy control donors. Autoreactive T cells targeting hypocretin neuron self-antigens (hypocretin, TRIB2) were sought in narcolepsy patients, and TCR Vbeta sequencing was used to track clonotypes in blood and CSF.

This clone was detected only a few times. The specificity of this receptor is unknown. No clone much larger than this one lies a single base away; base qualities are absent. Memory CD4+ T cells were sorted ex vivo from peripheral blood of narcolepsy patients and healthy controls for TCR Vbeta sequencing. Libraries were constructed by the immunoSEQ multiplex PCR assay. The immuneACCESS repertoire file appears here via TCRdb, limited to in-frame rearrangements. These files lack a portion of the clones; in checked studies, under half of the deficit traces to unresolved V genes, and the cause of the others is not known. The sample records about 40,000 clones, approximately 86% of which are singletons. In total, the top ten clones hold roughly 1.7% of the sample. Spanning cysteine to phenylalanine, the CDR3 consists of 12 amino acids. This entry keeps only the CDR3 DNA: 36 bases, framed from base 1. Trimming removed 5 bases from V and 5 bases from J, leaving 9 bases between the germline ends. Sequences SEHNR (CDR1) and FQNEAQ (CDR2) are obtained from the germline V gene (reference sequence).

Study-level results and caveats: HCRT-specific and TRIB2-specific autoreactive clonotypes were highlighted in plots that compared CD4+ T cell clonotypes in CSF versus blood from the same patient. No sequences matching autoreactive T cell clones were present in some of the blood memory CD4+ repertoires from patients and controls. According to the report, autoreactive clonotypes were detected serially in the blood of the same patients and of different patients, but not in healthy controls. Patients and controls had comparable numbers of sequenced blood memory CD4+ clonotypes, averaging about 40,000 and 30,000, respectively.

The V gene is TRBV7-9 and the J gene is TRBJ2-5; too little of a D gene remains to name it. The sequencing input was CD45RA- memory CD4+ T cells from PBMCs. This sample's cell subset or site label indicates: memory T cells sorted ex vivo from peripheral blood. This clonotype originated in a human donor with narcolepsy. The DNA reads TGTGCCAGCAGCGATACCGTTGAGACCCAGTACTTC. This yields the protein CASSDTVETQYF.